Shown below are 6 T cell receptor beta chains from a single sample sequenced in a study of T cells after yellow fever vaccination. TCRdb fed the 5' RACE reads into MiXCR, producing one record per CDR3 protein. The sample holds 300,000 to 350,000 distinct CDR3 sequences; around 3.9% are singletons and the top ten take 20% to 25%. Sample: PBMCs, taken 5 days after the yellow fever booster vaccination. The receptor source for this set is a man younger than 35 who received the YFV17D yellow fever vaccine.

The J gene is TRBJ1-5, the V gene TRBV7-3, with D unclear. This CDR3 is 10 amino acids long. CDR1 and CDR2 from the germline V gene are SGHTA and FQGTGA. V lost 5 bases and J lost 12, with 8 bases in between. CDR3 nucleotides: TGTGCCAGCAGCCAGGTCGGCCAGCATTTT. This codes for CASSQVGQHF.

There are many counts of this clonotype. CDR3 in amino acids: CASSLVPGVGIGNEQFF. The CDR3 region has the DNA TGTGCCAGCAGCTTAGTCCCAGGGGTCGGGATCGGGAATGAGCAGTTCTTC. The chain combines TRBV7-6 with TRBJ2-1, with a tentative D call TRBD1 (6 bases). The V end lost 1 base, the J end lost 7 bases, and 20 bases lay between the germline ends. This CDR3 is 17 amino acids long. In germline, CDR1 is SGHVS, CDR2 FNYEAQ.

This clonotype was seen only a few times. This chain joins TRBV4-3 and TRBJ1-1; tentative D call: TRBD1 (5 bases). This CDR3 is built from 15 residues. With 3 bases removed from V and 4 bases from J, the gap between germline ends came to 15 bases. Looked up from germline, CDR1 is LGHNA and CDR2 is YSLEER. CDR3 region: CASSQQWAGFTEAFF. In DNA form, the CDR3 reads TGCGCCAGCAGCCAGCAATGGGCAGGGTTCACTGAAGCTTTCTTT.

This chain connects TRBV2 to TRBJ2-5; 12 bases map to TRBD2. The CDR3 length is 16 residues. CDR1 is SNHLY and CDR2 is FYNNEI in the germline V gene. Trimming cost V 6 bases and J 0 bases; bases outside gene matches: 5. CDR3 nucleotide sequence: TGTGCCAGCAGGGACGGACTAGCGGGGAACCAAGAGACCCAGTACTTC. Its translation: CASRDGLAGNQETQYF.

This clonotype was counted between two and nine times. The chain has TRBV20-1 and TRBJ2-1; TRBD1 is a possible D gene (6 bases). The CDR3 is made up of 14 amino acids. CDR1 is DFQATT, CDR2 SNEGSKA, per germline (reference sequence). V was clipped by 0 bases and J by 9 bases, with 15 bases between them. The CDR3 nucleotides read TGCAGTGCTAGAGACCCCGAAAGGACAGCTGAGCAGTTCTTC. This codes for CSARDPERTAEQFF.

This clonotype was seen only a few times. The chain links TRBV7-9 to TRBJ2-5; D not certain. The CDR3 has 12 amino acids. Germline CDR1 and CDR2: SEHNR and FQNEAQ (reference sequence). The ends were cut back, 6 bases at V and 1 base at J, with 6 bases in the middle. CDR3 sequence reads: CASRHGQETQYF. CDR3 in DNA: TGTGCCAGCAGACACGGCCAAGAGACCCAGTACTTC.